The T cell receptor (beta chain) described here comes from a study of CD8+CD57+ T cells in acquired aplastic anemia. Study outcomes and limitations: Overlapping CD8+ CDR3 repertoires of patients and controls contained roughly 27 shared sequences. Patients were compared with controls for CD8+ Simpson's diversity, and no significant difference emerged.

Genomic DNA, the template, was used for profiling of the TCR beta VDJ and CDR3. In TCRdb, the reads were re-called with MiXCR into one record per CDR3 protein. The sample holds 250,000 to 300,000 distinct CDR3 sequences, 55% to 60% seen once. About this clonotype itself: Its antigen is unidentified.

CDR1 is SGHRS, CDR2 YFSETQ, per germline. V was trimmed by 4 bases and J by 7 bases, leaving 9 bases between them. This CDR3 has 12 residues. V and J are TRBV5-1 and TRBJ2-1, with a possible D match to TRBD1 (5 bases). The sequencing sample was made of sorted CD4+, CD8+, or CD8+CD57+ T cells (not recorded which) from PBMCs. The TCR comes from a human donor with severe aplastic anemia or a healthy control (not recorded which). The DNA for the CDR3 is TGCGCCAGCAGCCGACAGACTAATGAGCAGTTCTTC. Protein: CASSRQTNEQFF.